Each of the 32 T cell receptor beta chains below was sequenced from the same sample in a study of spatial heterogeneity in lung cancer. Time point defined: blood at routine non-recurrence follow-up after resection. Each CDR3 protein gets one entry after TCRdb re-called the 5' RACE reads with MiXCR. The sample contains roughly 70,000 distinct CDR3 sequences, 8% to 9.5% of which appear only once. The sample consisted of PBMCs, taken at follow-up. The receptors originated from a female donor with early-stage non-small cell lung cancer.

At least ten counts were recorded for this clonotype. This rearrangement joins TRBV12-3 or TRBV12-4 to TRBJ1-2; D unresolved. The CDR3 loop spans 12 amino acids. V was trimmed by 0 bases and J by 8 bases, leaving 7 bases between them. CDR3: CASSLAGIGYTF. CDR3 coding DNA: TGTGCCAGCAGTTTAGCCGGCATCGGCTACACCTTC.

This clonotype has ten or more counts. This chain joins TRBV3-1 and TRBJ2-7, with TRBD2 identical over 9 bases. V was clipped by 3 bases and J by 6 bases; unmatched bases: 9. Germline V gene lookup returns CDR1 LGHDT and CDR2 YNNKEL (reference sequence). This CDR3 has 15 residues. In DNA, the CDR3 is TGTGCCAGCAGCCACCTTAGCGGGAGTGCGGTCGAGCAGTACTTC. It specifies CASSHLSGSAVEQYF.

Many counts were recorded for this clonotype. The chain couples TRBV5-1 to TRBJ1-1, with 8 bases that match TRBD1. With V trimmed by 4 bases and J by 4 bases, 12 bases remained unmatched. This CDR3 has 16 residues. Germline V gene data show CDR1 as SGHRS and CDR2 as YFSETQ. The CDR3 reads CASSRQGIEGGTEAFF. As DNA, the CDR3 is TGCGCCAGCAGCCGACAGGGGATAGAGGGAGGCACTGAAGCTTTCTTT.

The table lists this clonotype with many counts. The chain carries TRBV29-1 and TRBJ2-2; TRBD1 aligns across 7 bases. Looked up from germline, CDR1 is SQVTM and CDR2 is ANQGSEA. V dropped 6 bases and J dropped 7; count of bases not matched to a gene: 8. The CDR3 runs 13 residues. In DNA, the CDR3 is TGCAGCGTCCGCCCGACAGGGAACGGGGAGCTGTTTTTT. Protein sequence: CSVRPTGNGELFF.

This clonotype was counted ten times or more. This chain links TRBV29-1 with TRBJ1-1, with D hard to call. Trimming shortened V by 7 bases and J by 1 base, and 4 bases separated the two germline ends. The CDR3 consists of 10 residues. CDR1 SQVTM and CDR2 ANQGSEA come from the germline V gene. In DNA, the CDR3 is TGCAGCGGTTCGAACACTGAAGCTTTCTTT. It encodes CSGSNTEAFF.

This clonotype was detected many times. The V and J genes are TRBV7-3 and TRBJ2-3; 8 bases map to TRBD2. CDR3 length: 15 residues. The trim removed 6 bases at V and 3 bases at J, leaving 8 bases unmatched. CDR1 and CDR2 (germline): SGHTA, FQGTGA. The DNA for the CDR3 is TGTGCCAGCAGGCTGAGGAGCGGGAGAACAGATACGCAGTATTTT. As protein: CASRLRSGRTDTQYF.

This clonotype was seen only a few times. V is TRBV28 and J is TRBJ2-5; D ambiguous. The ends were cut back, 4 bases at V and 3 bases at J, with 9 bases in the middle. The CDR3 is made up of 13 amino acids. Germline CDR1 reads MDHEN; CDR2 reads SYDVKM. The CDR3 region is CASSSKPEETQYF. The CDR3 DNA reads as TGTGCCAGCAGTTCAAAACCTGAAGAGACCCAGTACTTC.

The V gene is TRBV5-1, the J gene TRBJ2-7; the D is unclear. From germline, CDR1 is SGHRS and CDR2 YFSETQ. V was clipped by 0 bases and J by 5 bases, with 15 bases between them. CDR3 length: 15 residues. DNA for the CDR3: TGCGCCAGCAGCTTGGAGAGGAATGTTAACGACGAGCAGTACTTC. Its translation is CASSLERNVNDEQYF.

This clonotype has a count of ten or more. The V call is TRBV7-8, the J call TRBJ2-3, with 10 bases identical to TRBD2. The CDR3 spans 16 residues. The germline gives CDR1 SGHVS, CDR2 FQNEAQ. Trimming cost V 5 bases and J 1 base; bases outside gene matches: 6. CDR3 DNA: TGTGCCAGCAGCGCCTCCGGGACTAGCGGCACAGATACGCAGTATTTT. Translation: CASSASGTSGTDTQYF.

This clonotype came up many times. The J gene is TRBJ2-1, the V gene TRBV18; D remains unclear. Germline assignment: CDR1 KGHSH and CDR2 LQKENI. The CDR3 is 13 amino acids. V lost 5 bases, J lost 4 bases, and 9 bases lay in between. The CDR3 bases are TGTGCCAGCTCAAAGCTGCCTTACAATGAGCAGTTCTTC. This gives the protein CASSKLPYNEQFF.

V gene TRBV19 combines with J gene TRBJ1-1; D gene ambiguous. CDR3 length: 13 amino acids. Germline CDR1 LNHDA, CDR2 SQIVND (reference sequence). V dropped 4 bases and J dropped 1 base, with 7 bases sitting between them. CDR3: CASSTSANTEAFF. The DNA for the CDR3 is TGTGCCAGTAGTACGTCAGCGAACACTGAAGCTTTCTTT.

The gene calls are TRBV5-1 and TRBJ1-3; D is uncertain. The CDR3 totals 12 residues. Germline loops: CDR1 SGHRS, CDR2 YFSETQ. V was clipped by 2 bases and J by 4 bases, with 4 bases between them. The CDR3 DNA follows: TGCGCCAGCAGCTTCAACGGAAACACCATATATTTT. This sequence encodes CASSFNGNTIYF.

This clonotype has a count of ten or more. The chain joins TRBV6-1 to TRBJ2-2; 7 bases are shared with TRBD1. CDR1 and CDR2 from the germline V gene are MNHNS and SASEGT. The CDR3 contains 15 residues. V lost 1 base and J lost 5; bases outside the gene matches: 4. CDR3 sequence reads: CASSEDTGVTGELFF. The CDR3 DNA follows: TGTGCCAGCAGTGAAGATACAGGGGTGACCGGGGAGCTGTTTTTT.

This chain connects TRBV6-1 to TRBJ2-7; possibly TRBD1 for D (6 bases). V dropped 7 bases and J dropped 2 bases, with 15 bases sitting between them. Germline CDR1 is MNHNS and CDR2 is SASEGT. CDR3 length equals 14 residues. CDR3 protein: CASTPKGDPYEQYF. CDR3 bases: TGTGCCAGCACCCCCAAGGGGGACCCCTACGAGCAGTACTTC.

Ten or more counts support this clonotype. The chain combines TRBV12-3 or TRBV12-4 with TRBJ2-2; maybe TRBD1 (6 bases). V was pared by 7 bases and J by 1 base, with 16 bases between. The CDR3 has 16 amino acids. This CDR3 reads CASTLPGGENTGELFF. The CDR3 DNA follows: TGTGCCAGCACCCTCCCTGGGGGCGAGAACACCGGGGAGCTGTTTTTT.

This clonotype was counted between two and nine times. The chain joins TRBV7-6 to TRBJ2-6, with D perhaps TRBD1 (6 bases). The ends were cut back, 1 base at V and 0 bases at J, with 22 bases in the middle. Germline values: CDR1 SGHVS, CDR2 FNYEAQ. The CDR3 contains 21 residues. The chain's CDR3 is CASSLVPWTAAGGSGANVLTF. The CDR3 nucleotides are TGTGCCAGCAGCTTAGTACCATGGACAGCCGCTGGAGGCTCTGGGGCCAACGTCCTGACTTTC.

This clonotype appeared many times. This chain links TRBV28 with TRBJ1-1; D is ambiguous. The CDR3 consists of 13 residues. Germline V gene data show CDR1 as MDHEN and CDR2 as SYDVKM. Trimming took off 6 bases at V and 1 base at J, with 9 bases between the two ends. DNA for the CDR3: TGTGCCAGCAGCTCAGGAGGGAACACTGAAGCTTTCTTT. It is translated as CASSSGGNTEAFF.

This clonotype was picked up a small number of times. The chain uses TRBV14 and TRBJ2-1, with 14 bases lining up with TRBD2. V lost 4 bases and J lost 12; bases outside the gene matches: 14. The CDR3 covers 17 residues. Per the germline V gene, CDR1 is SGHDN and CDR2 is FVKESK. CDR3 sequence reads: CASSPRPGTSGRGVQFF. CDR3 bases: TGTGCCAGCAGCCCGCGGCCCGGGACTAGCGGGAGAGGGGTGCAGTTCTTC. Combining the CDR3 with reference TRBV14 and TRBJ2-1 gives the whole variable domain EAGVTQFPSHSVIEKGQTVTLRCDPISGHDNLYWYRRVMGKEIKFLLHFVKESKQDESGMPNNRFLAERTGGTYSTLKVQPAELEDSGVYFCASSPRPGTSGRGVQFFGPGTRLTVL.

The chain combines TRBV10-3 with TRBJ2-6; D unclear. The CDR3 contains 13 residues. The germline CDR1 and CDR2 sequences are ENHRY and SYGVKD. Deletions cut 8 bases from V and 0 bases from J, with 5 bases between. The CDR3 DNA reads TGTGCCATCGGAAGCTCTGGGGCCAACGTCCTGACTTTC. Translation gives CAIGSSGANVLTF.

There are many counts of this clonotype. This chain joins TRBV5-5 and TRBJ1-6, with D possibly matching TRBD1 (6 bases). Per germline, CDR1 SGHKS and CDR2 YYEKEE (reference sequence). The CDR3 is 18 residues long. Deletions cut 2 bases from V and 12 bases from J, with 27 bases between. The CDR3, as DNA: TGTGCCAGCAGCTTAATAGACCGTGTACAGGGCCTAAGGCGACCCCTCCACTTT. It codes for CASSLIDRVQGLRRPLHF.

This clonotype appeared many times. The chain carries TRBV12-3 or TRBV12-4 and TRBJ1-5; D is undetermined. The CDR3 consists of 14 residues. The V and J ends lost 5 bases and 4 bases respectively, with 12 bases between them. The CDR3 region is CASSPQALNQPQHF. CDR3 sequence (DNA): TGTGCCAGCAGTCCCCAGGCCTTAAATCAGCCCCAGCATTTT.

V gene TRBV7-9 combines with J gene TRBJ1-3; 9 bases are shared with TRBD1. Trimming cost V 10 bases and J 3 bases; bases outside gene matches: 4. The CDR3 spans 13 residues. The germline V gene encodes CDR1 SEHNR and CDR2 FQNEAQ (reference sequence). The CDR3 loop is CAKQGANGNTIYF. As DNA, the CDR3 is TGTGCCAAACAGGGGGCGAATGGAAACACCATATATTTT.

This clonotype showed up many times. CDR3 loop: CASRAFGTGLEETQYF. The CDR3 DNA sequence: TGTGCCAGCAGGGCCTTCGGGACAGGGTTGGAAGAGACCCAGTACTTC. This sequence joins TRBV6-1 and TRBJ2-5, with TRBD1 matching over 9 bases. Germline V gives CDR1 MNHNS, CDR2 SASEGT. This CDR3 has 16 amino acids. J gave up 3 bases and V 6 bases, and 11 bases lay outside the gene matches.

This chain uses TRBV27 with TRBJ1-5; 7 bases fit TRBD1. The length of the CDR3 is 15 residues. V trimming: 10 bases; J trimming: 6 bases; junction bases outside the gene matches: 15. Germline V gene lookup returns CDR1 MNHEY and CDR2 SMNVEV (reference sequence). The DNA of the CDR3 is TGTGCCACCTCAAGGCGGGACAGACCAAGTCAGCCCCAGCATTTT. Its translation is CATSRRDRPSQPQHF.

This clonotype was seen repeatedly, ten times or more. This chain uses TRBV10-3 with TRBJ2-5, with D perhaps TRBD1 (7 bases). The CDR3 covers 16 residues. Trimming cost V 4 bases and J 2 bases, with 17 bases left between them. CDR1 and CDR2 from the germline V gene are ENHRY and SYGVKD. The DNA of the CDR3 is TGTGCCATCAGTGGACAGGGAGGACGGTATCAAGAGACCCAGTACTTC. It is translated as CAISGQGGRYQETQYF.

Of note for this clonotype: Possible read error: a much larger clone is one base away. The gene calls are TRBV5-1 and TRBJ1-2; weak D call: TRBD1 (5 bases). Germline V gene data show CDR1 as SGHRS and CDR2 as YFSETQ. The CDR3 is 15 amino acids. Written as DNA, the CDR3 is TGCGCCAGCAGCCCGGGAGACAGTTTTAACTATGGCTTCACCTTC. It specifies CASSPGDSFNYGFTF.

V gene TRBV19 combines with J gene TRBJ2-6, with TRBD1 as a possible D gene (5 bases). The V gene's germline CDR1 is LNHDA and CDR2 SQIVND (reference sequence). The CDR3 consists of 15 residues. V gave up 7 bases and J gave up 3 bases, with 13 bases separating them. Here the CDR3 DNA reads TGTGCCAGTAATGCCGACAGATTTGGGGCCAACGTCCTGACTTTC. Amino acid sequence: CASNADRFGANVLTF.

The sample holds many counts of this clonotype. The chain links TRBV28 to TRBJ1-2; 9 bases fit TRBD1. J gave up 4 bases and V 3 bases, and 6 bases lay outside the gene matches. The CDR3 contains 15 residues. Germline loops: CDR1 MDHEN, CDR2 SYDVKM. The CDR3 spells CASSLGTGNIYGYTF. The CDR3 DNA follows: TGTGCCAGCAGTTTGGGGACAGGGAATATCTATGGCTACACCTTC.

This clonotype occurred many times. The chain links TRBV6-1 to TRBJ2-1, with D perhaps TRBD1 or TRBD2 (5 bases each). V was trimmed by 5 bases and J by 5 bases, leaving 16 bases between them. The CDR3 contains 15 residues. Germline lookup yields CDR1 MNHNS and CDR2 SASEGT. CDR3 region: CASSRSGGDHNEQFF. The CDR3 coding sequence is TGTGCCAGCAGTCGCTCTGGGGGAGACCACAATGAGCAGTTCTTC.

In its sample, this clonotype was seen many times. The chain joins TRBV6-2 or TRBV6-3 to TRBJ2-1; D could derive from TRBD1 or TRBD2 (6 bases each). CDR1 is MNHEY, CDR2 SVGEGT, per germline. V was shortened by 11 bases and J by 5 bases, with 13 bases between the two germline ends. This CDR3 contains 12 residues. For the CDR3, the DNA is TGTGCCGGAAGGGGGAGGAACAATGAGCAGTTCTTC. This encodes CAGRGRNNEQFF.

This clonotype has a count of ten or more. The chain is built from TRBV11-1 and TRBJ2-1; no definite D call. With 1 base removed from V and 10 bases from J, the gap between germline ends came to 17 bases. Germline values: CDR1 SGHAT, CDR2 FQDESV (reference sequence). The CDR3 is 15 amino acids. The CDR3 DNA is TGTGCCAGCAGCTTAGGGAGTATCCCCCTAGGGGAGCAGTTCTTC. This codes for CASSLGSIPLGEQFF.

The rearrangement joins TRBV3-1 to TRBJ1-2; D is unclear. CDR3 length: 12 amino acids. The ends were cut back, 1 base at V and 7 bases at J, with 7 bases in the middle. Germline V CDR1 and CDR2: LGHDT, YNNKEL (reference sequence). The CDR3 DNA reads TGTGCCAGCAGCCAAGGTCGGAGTGGCTACACCTTC. Translation gives CASSQGRSGYTF.